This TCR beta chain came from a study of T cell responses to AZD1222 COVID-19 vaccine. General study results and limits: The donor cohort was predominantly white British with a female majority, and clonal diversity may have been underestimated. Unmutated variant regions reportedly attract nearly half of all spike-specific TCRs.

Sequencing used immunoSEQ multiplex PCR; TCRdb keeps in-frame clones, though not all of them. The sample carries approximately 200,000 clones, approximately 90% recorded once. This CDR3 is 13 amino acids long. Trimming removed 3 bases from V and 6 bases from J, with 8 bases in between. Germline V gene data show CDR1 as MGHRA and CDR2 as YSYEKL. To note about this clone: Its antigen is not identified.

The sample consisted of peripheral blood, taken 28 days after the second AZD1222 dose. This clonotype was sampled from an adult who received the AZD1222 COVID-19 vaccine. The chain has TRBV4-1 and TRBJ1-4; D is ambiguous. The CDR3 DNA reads TGCGCCAGCAGCCAGATTCAGGATGAAAAACTGTTTTTT. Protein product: CASSQIQDEKLFF.